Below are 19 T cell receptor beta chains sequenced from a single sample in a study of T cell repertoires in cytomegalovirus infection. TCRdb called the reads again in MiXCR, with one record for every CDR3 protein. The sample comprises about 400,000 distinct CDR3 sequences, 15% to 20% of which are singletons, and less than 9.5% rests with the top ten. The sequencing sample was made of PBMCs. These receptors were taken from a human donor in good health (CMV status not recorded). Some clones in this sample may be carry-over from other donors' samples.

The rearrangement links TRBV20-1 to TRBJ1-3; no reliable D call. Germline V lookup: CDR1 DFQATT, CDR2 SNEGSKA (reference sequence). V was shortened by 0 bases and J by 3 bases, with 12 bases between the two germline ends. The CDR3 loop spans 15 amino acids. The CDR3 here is CSARDLGWGGNTIYF. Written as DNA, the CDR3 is TGCAGTGCTAGAGATCTGGGGTGGGGTGGAAACACCATATATTTT.

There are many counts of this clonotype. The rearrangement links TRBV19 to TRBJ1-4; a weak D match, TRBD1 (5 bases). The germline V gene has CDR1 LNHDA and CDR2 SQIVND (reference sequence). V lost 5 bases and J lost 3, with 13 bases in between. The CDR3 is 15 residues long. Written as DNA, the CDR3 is TGTGCCAGTAGTGCCGGCGTGACAGCTAATGAAAAACTGTTTTTT. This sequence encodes CASSAGVTANEKLFF.

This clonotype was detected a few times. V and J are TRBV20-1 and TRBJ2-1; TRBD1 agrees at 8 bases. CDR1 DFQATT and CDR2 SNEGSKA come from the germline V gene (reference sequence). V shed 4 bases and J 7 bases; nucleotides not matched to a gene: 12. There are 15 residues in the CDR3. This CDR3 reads CSAIGPTGGTNEQFF. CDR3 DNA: TGCAGTGCTATTGGACCTACAGGGGGGACGAATGAGCAGTTCTTC.

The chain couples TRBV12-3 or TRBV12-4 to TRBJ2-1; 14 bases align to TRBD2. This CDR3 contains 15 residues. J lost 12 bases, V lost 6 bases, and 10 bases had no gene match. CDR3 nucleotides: TGTGCCAGCAGAGAGACTAGCGGGGGGGCGGACGGGCAGTTCTTC. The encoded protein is CASRETSGGADGQFF.

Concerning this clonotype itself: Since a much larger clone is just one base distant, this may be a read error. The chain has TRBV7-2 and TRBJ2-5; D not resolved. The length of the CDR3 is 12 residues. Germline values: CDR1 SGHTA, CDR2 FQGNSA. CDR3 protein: CVSSMAVETQYF. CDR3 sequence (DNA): TGTGTCAGCAGCATGGCTGTGGAGACCCAGTACTTC.

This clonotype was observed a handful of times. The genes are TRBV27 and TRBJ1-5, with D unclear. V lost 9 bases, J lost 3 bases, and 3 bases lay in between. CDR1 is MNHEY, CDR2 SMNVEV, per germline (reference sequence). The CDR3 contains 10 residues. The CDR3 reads CASYNQPQHF. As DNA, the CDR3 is TGTGCCAGTTACAATCAGCCCCAGCATTTT.

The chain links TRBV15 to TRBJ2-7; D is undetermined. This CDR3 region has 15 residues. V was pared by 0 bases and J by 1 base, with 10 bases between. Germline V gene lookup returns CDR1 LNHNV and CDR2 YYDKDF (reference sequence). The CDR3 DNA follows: TGTGCCACCAGCAGAGATACTCCGCGGTCCTACGAGCAGTACTTC. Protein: CATSRDTPRSYEQYF.

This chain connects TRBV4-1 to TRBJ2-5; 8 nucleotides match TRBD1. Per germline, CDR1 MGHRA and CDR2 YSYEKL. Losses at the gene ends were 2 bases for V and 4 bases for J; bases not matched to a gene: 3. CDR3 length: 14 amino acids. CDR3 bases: TGCGCCAGCAGCCAAACAGACAGGGGAGAGACCCAGTACTTC. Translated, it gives CASSQTDRGETQYF.

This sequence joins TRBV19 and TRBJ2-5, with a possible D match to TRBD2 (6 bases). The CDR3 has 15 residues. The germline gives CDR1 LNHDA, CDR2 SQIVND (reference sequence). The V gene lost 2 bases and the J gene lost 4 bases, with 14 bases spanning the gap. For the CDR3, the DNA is TGTGCCAGTAGTATAATGGGACGGGGAGGAGAGACCCAGTACTTC. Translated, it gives CASSIMGRGGETQYF.

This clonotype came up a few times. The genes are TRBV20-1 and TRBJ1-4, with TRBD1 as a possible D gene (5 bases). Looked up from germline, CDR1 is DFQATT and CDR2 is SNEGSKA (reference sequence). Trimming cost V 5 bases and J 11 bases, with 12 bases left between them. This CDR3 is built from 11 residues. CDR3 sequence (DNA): TGCAGTGCTCCGGGACTTCAGAAACTGTTTTTT. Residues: CSAPGLQKLFF.

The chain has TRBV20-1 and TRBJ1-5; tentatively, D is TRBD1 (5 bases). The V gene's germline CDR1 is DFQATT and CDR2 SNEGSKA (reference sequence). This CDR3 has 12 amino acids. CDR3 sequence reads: CSERRGSSAQHF. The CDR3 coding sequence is TGCAGCGAGAGGAGGGGTTCTAGCGCCCAGCATTTT.

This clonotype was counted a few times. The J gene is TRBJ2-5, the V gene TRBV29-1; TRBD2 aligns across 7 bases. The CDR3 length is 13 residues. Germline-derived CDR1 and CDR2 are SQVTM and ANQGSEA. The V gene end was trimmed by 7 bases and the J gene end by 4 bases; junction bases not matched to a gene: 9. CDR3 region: CSGVMGGIETQYF. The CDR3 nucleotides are TGCAGCGGGGTGATGGGGGGGATAGAGACCCAGTACTTC.

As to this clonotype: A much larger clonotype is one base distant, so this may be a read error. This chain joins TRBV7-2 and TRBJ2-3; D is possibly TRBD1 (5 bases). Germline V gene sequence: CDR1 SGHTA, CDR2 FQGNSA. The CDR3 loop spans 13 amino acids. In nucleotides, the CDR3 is TGTGTCAGCAGCTTAGCAAGGGGAAATACGCAGTATTTT. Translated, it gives CVSSLARGNTQYF. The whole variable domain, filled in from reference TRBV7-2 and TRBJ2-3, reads GAGVSQSPSNKVTEKGKDVELRCDPISGHTALYWYRQSLGQGLEFLIYFQGNSAPDKSGLPSDRFSAERTGGSVSTLTIQRTQQEDSAVYLCVSSLARGNTQYFGPGTRLTVL.

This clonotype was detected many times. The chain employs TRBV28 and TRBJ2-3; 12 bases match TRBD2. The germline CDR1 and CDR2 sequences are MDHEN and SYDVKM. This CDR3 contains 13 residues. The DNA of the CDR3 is TGTGAGCTAGCGGGGGGGTCCGAAGATACGCAGTATTTT. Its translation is CELAGGSEDTQYF.

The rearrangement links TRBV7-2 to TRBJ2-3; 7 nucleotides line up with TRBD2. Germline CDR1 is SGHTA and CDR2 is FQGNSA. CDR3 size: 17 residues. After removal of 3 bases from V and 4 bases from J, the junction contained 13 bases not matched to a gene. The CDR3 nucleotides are TGTGCCAGCAGCTTGCGGGTTAGCGGGTCCTCCGCAGATACGCAGTATTTT. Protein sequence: CASSLRVSGSSADTQYF.

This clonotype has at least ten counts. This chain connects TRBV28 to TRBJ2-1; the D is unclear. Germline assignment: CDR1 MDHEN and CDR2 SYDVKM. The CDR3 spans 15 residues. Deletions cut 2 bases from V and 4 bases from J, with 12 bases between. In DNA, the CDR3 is TGTGCCAGCAGTTTACTAGAGGTTGCGTACAATGAGCAGTTCTTC. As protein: CASSLLEVAYNEQFF.

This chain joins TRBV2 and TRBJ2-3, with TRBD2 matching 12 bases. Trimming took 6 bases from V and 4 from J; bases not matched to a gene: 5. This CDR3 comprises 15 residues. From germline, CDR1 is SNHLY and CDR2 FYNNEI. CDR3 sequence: CASRGTSGRPDTQYF. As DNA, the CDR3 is TGTGCCAGCAGAGGAACTAGCGGGAGGCCAGATACGCAGTATTTT. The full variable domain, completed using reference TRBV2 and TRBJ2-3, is EPEVTQTPSHQVTQMGQEVILRCVPISNHLYFYWYRQILGQKVEFLVSFYNNEISEKSEIFDDQFSVERPDGSNFTLKIRSTKLEDSAMYFCASRGTSGRPDTQYFGPGTRLTVL.

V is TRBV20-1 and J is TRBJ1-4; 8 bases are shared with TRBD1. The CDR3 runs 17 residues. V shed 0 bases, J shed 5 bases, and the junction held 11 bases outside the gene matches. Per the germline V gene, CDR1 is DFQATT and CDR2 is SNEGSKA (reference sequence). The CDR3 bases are TGCAGTGCTAGAGATTTCTGGCGGGACAGGACGAATGAAAAACTGTTTTTT. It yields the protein CSARDFWRDRTNEKLFF.

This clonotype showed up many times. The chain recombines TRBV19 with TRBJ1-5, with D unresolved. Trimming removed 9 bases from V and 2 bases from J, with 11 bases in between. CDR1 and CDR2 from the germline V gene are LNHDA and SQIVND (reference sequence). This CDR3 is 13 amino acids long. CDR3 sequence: CASRTLGNQPQHF. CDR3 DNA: TGTGCCAGCCGAACCCTCGGCAATCAGCCCCAGCATTTT. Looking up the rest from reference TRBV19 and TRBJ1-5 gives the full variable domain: DGGITQSPKYLFRKEGQNVTLSCEQNLNHDAMYWYRQDPGQGLRLIYYSQIVNDFQKGDIAEGYSVSREKKESFPLTVTSAQKNPTAFYLCASRTLGNQPQHFGDGTRLSIL.